This T cell receptor beta chain was captured by sequencing in a study of cytomegalovirus exposure and HLA in healthy donors. Study findings and constraints: The study carried out a later analysis of TCR beta sequences. It associated some 18,000 of them with specific HLA alleles at a false discovery rate of 0.05. TCR beta sequences reportedly predicted the HLA-A and HLA-B alleles of most subjects accurately.

The CDR3 consists of 17 residues. Germline V gene lookup returns CDR1 SGHTS and CDR2 YDEGEE. V gave up 4 bases and J gave up 0 bases, with 19 bases separating them. This clone came up once. Antigen specificity is unknown. Amplification used 60 Vbeta primers and 13 Jbeta primers. Profiled with immunoSEQ multiplex PCR; TCRdb holds only in-frame clones, not every one. The sample yields some 100,000 clones, around three quarters seen once. All the people who gave samples were healthy bone marrow donors. This receptor was obtained from a woman aged 45-60 years in good health and CMV-seropositive. V gene TRBV5-8 combines with J gene TRBJ1-1; TRBD1 is a possible D gene (6 bases). Sequencing was performed on PBMCs. The CDR3, as DNA: TGTGCCAGCAGCGCGTGGAGCGGGGGCCCCATGAACACTGAAGCTTTCTTT. Translated: CASSAWSGGPMNTEAFF.